These T cell receptor beta chains were read from a single sample in a study of PD-1 blockade in classical Hodgkin lymphoma. Sequenced by immunoSEQ multiplex PCR; TCRdb stores in-frame clones only, minus some. The sample contains about 45,000 clones, about 65% of which appear only once. Sequenced material: peripheral blood mononuclear cells (PBMCs), taken before the second cycle of nivolumab. The receptors stem from a human donor with classical Hodgkin lymphoma. CDR3s include the opening cysteine and the closing phenylalanine or tryptophan. A D gene is named only where the DNA matches it firmly. Size values are once, few and many counts, or a class for expanded clones, and some rows have none.

D	size	V	J	DNA	CDR3
NA	NA	TRBV7-2	TRBJ2-1	TGTGCCAGCAGCTTAGTTAGTGAGCAGTTCTTC	CASSLVSEQFF
TRBD1	NA	TRBV6-5	TRBJ2-3	TGTGCCAGCAGTCCCGGGACAGTTGATTGGGATACGCAGTATTTT	CASSPGTVDWDTQYF
TRBD1	NA	TRBV25-1	TRBJ1-1	TGTGCCAGCAGTCCTAAGAGGGGGGACAGGTACACTGAAGCTTTCTTT	CASSPKRGDRYTEAFF
NA	NA	TRBV4-3	TRBJ1-2	TGCGCCAGCAGCCGAACCAACCCTAACTATGGCTACACCTTC	CASSRTNPNYGYTF
TRBD1	NA	TRBV7-9	TRBJ2-7	TGTGCCAGCAGCACGGGACAGTCCTACGAGCAGTACTTC	CASSTGQSYEQYF
NA	NA	TRBV6-5	TRBJ2-7	TGTGCCAGCAGATTACGGGTTGCCCAGAACGAGCAGTACTTC	CASRLRVAQNEQYF
TRBD1	once	TRBV30	TRBJ1-6	TGTGCCTGGGTTAAGGGGGCCACCTATAATTCACCCCTCCACTTT	CAWVKGATYNSPLHF
TRBD2	NA	TRBV7-9	TRBJ2-5	TGTGCCAGCAGTCGGACTAGCGTGCCCGAGACCCAGTACTTC	CASSRTSVPETQYF
NA	NA	TRBV27	TRBJ1-1	TGTGCCAGCAGACCGGATTACCTCACTGAAGCTTTCTTT	CASRPDYLTEAFF
NA	few	TRBV29-1	TRBJ1-2	TGCAGCGTTGCGTGGGGAAAGGGTAATGGCTACACCTTC	CSVAWGKGNGYTF
NA	NA	TRBV7-3	TRBJ1-1	TGTGCCAGCAGCCAAGACGGGGCGAACACTGAAGCTTTCTTT	CASSQDGANTEAFF